This T cell receptor beta chain stems from a study of T cells in Graves' hyperthyroidism and ophthalmopathy. The study's findings and limits: The majority of expanded thyroid clonotypes above 0.001 also appeared in blood.

With respect to this clonotype: Antigen: not known. A read error may explain this, as a much larger clone is one base away.

TCR beta CDR3 regions were amplified from RNA transcripts. The TCR CDR3 first-round RT-PCR relied on the HTBI primer set. TCRdb called the multiplex PCR reads again in MiXCR, with one record for every CDR3 protein. The sample carries around 55,000 distinct CDR3 sequences, around 48% recorded once. Patients showing uncontrolled infection, other autoimmune disease, pregnancy or lactation were ineligible. Clinical symptoms, serum thyroxine, TRAb, thyroid ultrasound and orbital computed tomography established diagnosis. Germline CDR1 reads MNHEY; CDR2 reads SMNVEV (reference sequence). This CDR3 region has 13 residues. Deletions cut 1 base from V and 12 bases from J, with 15 bases between.

The V call is TRBV27, the J call TRBJ1-2; no firm D call. The sample consisted of blood. The sequence came from a woman in her forties or fifties with Graves' ophthalmopathy. This CDR3 reads CASSLFRGHGHTF. Here the CDR3 DNA reads TGTGCCAGCAGTTTATTTCGGGGTCACGGCCACACCTTC.